This TCR beta chain was observed in a study of blood T cell repertoires in COVID-19. Seattle-derived patients entered the study during active infection and were followed longitudinally. Measured with immunoSEQ multiplex PCR; TCRdb has only the in-frame clones, and not every one. Of about 170,000 clones in the sample, roughly 90% were seen once. There are 15 residues in the CDR3. V dropped 5 bases and J dropped 2; count of bases not matched to a gene: 8. The germline V gene has CDR1 SEHNR and CDR2 FQNEAQ (reference sequence). This TCR was sampled from a young man with COVID-19, enrolled during active disease. This chain connects TRBV7-9 to TRBJ1-2, with 7 bases identical to TRBD1. The sample taken for sequencing was peripheral blood. The CDR3 loop reads CASSESDRLNYGYTF. CDR3 bases: TGTGCCAGCAGCGAATCGGACAGGCTAAACTATGGCTACACCTTC.